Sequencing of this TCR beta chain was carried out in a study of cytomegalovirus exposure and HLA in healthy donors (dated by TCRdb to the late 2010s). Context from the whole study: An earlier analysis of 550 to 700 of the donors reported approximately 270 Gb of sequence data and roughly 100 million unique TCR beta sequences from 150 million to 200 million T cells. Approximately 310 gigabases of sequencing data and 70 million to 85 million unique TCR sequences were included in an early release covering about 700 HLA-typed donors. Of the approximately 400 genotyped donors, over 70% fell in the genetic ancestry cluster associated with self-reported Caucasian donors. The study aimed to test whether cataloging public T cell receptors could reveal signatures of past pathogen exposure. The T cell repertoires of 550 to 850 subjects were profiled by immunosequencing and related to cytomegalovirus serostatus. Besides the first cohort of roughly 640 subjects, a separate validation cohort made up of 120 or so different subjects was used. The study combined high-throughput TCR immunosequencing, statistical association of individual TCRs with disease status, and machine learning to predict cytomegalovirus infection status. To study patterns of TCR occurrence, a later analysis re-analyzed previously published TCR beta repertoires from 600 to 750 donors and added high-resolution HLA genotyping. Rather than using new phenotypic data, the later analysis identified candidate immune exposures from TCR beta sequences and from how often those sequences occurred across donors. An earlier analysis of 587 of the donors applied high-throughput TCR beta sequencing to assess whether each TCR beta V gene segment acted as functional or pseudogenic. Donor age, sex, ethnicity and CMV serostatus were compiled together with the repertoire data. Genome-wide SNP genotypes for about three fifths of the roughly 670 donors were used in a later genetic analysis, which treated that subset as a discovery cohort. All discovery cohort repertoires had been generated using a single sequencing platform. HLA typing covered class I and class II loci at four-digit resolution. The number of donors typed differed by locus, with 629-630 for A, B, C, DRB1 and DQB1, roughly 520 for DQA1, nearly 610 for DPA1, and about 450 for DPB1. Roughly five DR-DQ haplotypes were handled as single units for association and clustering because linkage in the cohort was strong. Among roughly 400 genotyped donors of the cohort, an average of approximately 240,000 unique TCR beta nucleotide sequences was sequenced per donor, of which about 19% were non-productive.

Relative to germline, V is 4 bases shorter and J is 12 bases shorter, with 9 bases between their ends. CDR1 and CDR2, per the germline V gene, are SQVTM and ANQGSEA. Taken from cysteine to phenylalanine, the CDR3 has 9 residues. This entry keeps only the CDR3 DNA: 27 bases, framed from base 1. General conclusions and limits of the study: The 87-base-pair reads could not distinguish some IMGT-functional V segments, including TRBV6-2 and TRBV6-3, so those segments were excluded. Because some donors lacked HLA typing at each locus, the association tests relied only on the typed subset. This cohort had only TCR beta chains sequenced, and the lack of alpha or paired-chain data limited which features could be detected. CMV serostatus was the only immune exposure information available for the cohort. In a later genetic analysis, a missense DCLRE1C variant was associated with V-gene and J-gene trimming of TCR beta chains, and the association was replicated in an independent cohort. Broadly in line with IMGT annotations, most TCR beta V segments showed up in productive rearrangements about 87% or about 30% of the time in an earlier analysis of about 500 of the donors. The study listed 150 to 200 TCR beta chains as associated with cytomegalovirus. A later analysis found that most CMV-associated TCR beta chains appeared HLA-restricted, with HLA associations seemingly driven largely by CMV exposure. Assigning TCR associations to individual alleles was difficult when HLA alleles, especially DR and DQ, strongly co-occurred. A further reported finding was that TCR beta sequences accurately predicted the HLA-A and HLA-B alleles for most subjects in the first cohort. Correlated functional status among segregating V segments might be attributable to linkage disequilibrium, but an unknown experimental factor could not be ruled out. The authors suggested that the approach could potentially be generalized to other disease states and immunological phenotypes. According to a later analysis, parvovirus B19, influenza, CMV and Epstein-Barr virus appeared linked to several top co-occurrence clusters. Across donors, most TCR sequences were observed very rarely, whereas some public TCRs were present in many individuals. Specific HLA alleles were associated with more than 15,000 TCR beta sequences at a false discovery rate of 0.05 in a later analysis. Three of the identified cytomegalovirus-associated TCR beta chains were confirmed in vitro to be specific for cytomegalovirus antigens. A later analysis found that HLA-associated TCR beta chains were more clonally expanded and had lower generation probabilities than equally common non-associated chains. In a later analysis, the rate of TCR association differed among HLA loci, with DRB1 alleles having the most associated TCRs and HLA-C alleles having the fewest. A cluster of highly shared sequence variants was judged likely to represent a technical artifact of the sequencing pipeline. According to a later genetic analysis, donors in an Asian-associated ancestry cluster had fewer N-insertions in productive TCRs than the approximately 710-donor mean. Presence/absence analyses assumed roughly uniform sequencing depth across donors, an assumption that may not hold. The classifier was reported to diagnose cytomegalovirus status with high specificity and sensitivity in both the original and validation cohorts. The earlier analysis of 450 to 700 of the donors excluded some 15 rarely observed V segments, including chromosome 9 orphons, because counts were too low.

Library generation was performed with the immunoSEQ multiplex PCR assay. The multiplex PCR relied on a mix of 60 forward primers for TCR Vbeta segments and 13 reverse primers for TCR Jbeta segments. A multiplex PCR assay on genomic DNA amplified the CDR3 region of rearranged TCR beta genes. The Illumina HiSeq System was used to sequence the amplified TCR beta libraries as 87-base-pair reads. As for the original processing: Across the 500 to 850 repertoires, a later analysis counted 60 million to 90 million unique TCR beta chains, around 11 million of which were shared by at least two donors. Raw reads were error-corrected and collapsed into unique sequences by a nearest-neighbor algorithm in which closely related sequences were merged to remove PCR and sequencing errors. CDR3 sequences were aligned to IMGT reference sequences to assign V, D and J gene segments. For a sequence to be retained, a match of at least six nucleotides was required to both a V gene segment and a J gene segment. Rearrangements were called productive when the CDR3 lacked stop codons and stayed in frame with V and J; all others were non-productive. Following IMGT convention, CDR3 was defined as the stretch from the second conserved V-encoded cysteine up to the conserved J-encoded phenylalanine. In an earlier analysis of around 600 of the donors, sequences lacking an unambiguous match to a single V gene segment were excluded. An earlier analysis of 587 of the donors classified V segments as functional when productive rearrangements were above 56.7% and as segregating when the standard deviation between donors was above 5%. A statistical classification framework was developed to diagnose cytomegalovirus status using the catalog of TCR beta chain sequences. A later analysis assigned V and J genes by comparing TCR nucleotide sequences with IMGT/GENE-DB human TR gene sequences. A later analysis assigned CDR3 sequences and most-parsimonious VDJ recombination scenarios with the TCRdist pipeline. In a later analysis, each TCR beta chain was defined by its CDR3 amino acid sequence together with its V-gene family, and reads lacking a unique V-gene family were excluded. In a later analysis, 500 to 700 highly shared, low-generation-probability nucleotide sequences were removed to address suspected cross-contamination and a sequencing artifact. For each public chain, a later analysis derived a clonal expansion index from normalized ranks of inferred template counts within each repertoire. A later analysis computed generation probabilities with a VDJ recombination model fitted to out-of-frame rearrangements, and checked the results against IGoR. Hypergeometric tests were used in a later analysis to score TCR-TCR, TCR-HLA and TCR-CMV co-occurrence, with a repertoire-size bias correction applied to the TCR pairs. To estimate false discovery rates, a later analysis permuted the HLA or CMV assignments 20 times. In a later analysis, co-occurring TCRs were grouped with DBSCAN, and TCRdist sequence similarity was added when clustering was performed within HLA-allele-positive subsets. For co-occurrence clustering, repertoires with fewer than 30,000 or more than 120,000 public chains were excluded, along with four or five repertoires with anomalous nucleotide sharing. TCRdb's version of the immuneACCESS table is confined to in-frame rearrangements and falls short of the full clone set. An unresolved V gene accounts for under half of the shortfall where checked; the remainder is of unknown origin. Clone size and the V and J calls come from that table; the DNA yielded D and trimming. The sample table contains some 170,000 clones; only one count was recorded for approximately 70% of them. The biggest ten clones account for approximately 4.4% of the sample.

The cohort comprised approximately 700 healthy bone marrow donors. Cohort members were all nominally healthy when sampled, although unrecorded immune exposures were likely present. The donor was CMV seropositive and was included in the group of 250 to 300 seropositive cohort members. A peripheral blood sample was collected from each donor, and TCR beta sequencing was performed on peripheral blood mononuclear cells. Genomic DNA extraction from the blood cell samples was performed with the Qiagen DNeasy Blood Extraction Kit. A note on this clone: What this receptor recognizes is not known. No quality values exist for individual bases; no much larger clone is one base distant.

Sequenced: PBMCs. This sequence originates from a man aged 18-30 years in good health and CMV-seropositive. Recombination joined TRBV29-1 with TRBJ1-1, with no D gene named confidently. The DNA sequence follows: TGCAGCGTTGGGGAGTCTACTTTCTTT. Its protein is CSVGESTFF. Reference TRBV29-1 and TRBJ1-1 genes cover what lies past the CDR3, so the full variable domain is SAVISQKPSRDICQRGTSLTIQCQVDSQVTMMFWYRQQPGQSLTLIATANQGSEATYESGFVIDKFPISRPNLTFSTLTVSNMSPEDSSIYLCSVGESTFFGQGTRLTVV.